This T cell receptor beta chain appears in the sequencing data of a study of T cell repertoires in cytomegalovirus infection. The study, taken as a whole, reports: Accumulated public TCR beta family frequency recognized individuals carrying CMV together with the relevant HLA.

V shed 5 bases and J 5 bases; nucleotides not matched to a gene: 5. Germline V lookup: CDR1 MNHEY, CDR2 SMNVEV (reference sequence). The CDR3 has 14 amino acids. In its sample, this clonotype was seen a few times. Antigen: not known. TCRdb independently ran MiXCR on the reads; one entry per CDR3 protein. Of approximately 700,000 distinct CDR3 sequences in the sample, approximately 34% were seen once. The chain has TRBV27 and TRBJ2-7; 11 bases align to TRBD1. The sample was PBMCs. This TCR came from a human donor in good health (CMV status not recorded). Some clones in this sample may be carry-over from other donors' samples. CDR3: CASSRGQGEHEQYF. DNA for the CDR3: TGTGCCAGCAGTCGGGGACAGGGGGAACACGAGCAGTACTTC.